This record concerns one T cell receptor (beta chain) sequence. The data belong to a study of human T cells and chemical hapten exposure. The library attached unique molecular identifiers to individual cDNA molecules. TCRdb analysed the RACE reads with MiXCR anew, one entry per CDR3 protein. The data contain about 190,000 distinct CDR3 sequences, roughly a quarter of them singletons. Trimming at V came to 3 bases and at J to 6 bases, leaving 6 bases not matched to a gene. The CDR3 is made up of 15 amino acids. Germline V gives CDR1 KGHSH, CDR2 LQKENI. Time point noted: patch test 3, about 24 weeks after DPC sensitization. As to treatment: therapeutic diphenylcyclopropenone sensitization with weekly scalp DPC.

Sequencing used whole blood, obtained in connection with sensitization to the hapten diphenylcyclopropenone (DPC). The sequence derives from a middle-aged woman with alopecia areata. Some clones in this sample may be carry-over from other donors' samples. The V gene is TRBV18, the J gene TRBJ2-1, with 9 bases fitting TRBD2. CDR3 loop: CASSPTSGTPNEQFF. CDR3 bases: TGTGCCAGCTCACCGACTAGCGGAACGCCCAATGAGCAGTTCTTC.